Following are 10 T cell receptor beta chains from one sample sequenced in a study of shared clonotypes between healthy human individuals (dated by TCRdb to 2018 to 2020). Libraries came from the immunoSEQ multiplex PCR assay. The table comes from immuneACCESS by way of TCRdb, which keeps in-frame sequences with V and J called. Part of the clones is missing from these tables; in studies checked, under half for an unresolved V gene and the rest for unknown reasons. Counted in this sample were 950,000 to 1,100,000 clones; 70% to 80% of them appeared once. The ten largest clones capture approximately 1.5% of the sample. Sequences were obtained from memory CD4+ T cells sorted from blood. This sample's cell subset or site label indicates: CD45RA-negative fraction. These TCRs come from a man between 18 and 29 years old in good health.

The gene calls are TRBV10-1 and TRBJ2-7; 8 bases fit TRBD2. Germline CDR1 and CDR2: WNHNN and SYGVQD (reference sequence). CDR3 length: 14 residues. Unmatched junction bases numbered 0, after V lost 0 bases and J lost 2 bases. In nucleotides, the CDR3 is TGCGCCAGCAGTGAGTCCGGGAGGGCCTACGAGCAGTACTTC. Translating it yields CASSESGRAYEQYF.

This clone is medium-sized (0.01 to 0.1%). Other DNA sequences in this sample translate to the same CDR3. The J gene is TRBJ2-7, the V gene TRBV19; a weak D match, TRBD1 (6 bases). CDR1 LNHDA and CDR2 SQIVND come from the germline V gene (reference sequence). This CDR3 contains 15 residues. Trimming removed 3 bases from V and 0 bases from J, with 12 bases in between. This chain's CDR3 is CASSIGTGSSYEQYF. The DNA for the CDR3 is TGTGCCAGTAGTATCGGAACAGGGAGCTCCTACGAGCAGTACTTC.

This clone was seen at least ten times. The gene calls are TRBV11-2 and TRBJ2-3, with no clear D. CDR3 length equals 14 residues. Germline values: CDR1 SGHAT, CDR2 FQNNGV. Trimming pared 0 bases from V and 4 bases from J, leaving 8 bases between. The DNA of the CDR3 is TGTGCCAGCAGCTTAGATTTAGGTGCAGATACGCAGTATTTT. Encoded protein: CASSLDLGADTQYF.

The V gene is TRBV5-4, the J gene TRBJ2-7; D tentatively fits TRBD1 or TRBD2 (5 bases each). The germline V and J ends were trimmed by 5 bases and 0 bases, with 24 bases remaining between them. The CDR3 extends over 18 amino acids. The germline V gene encodes CDR1 SGHNT and CDR2 YYREEE (reference sequence). CDR3 DNA: TGTGCCAGCAGTCGCCGGGACGGGTCCCTTTGGGGCTCCTACGAGCAGTACTTC. Translating it yields CASSRRDGSLWGSYEQYF.

The chain recombines TRBV7-8 with TRBJ2-5, with 11 bases that match TRBD2. CDR1 is SGHVS and CDR2 is FQNEAQ in the germline V gene. The CDR3 runs 15 residues. Trimming cost V 5 bases and J 4 bases; bases outside gene matches: 6. CDR3 residues: CASSVSGGALETQYF. The CDR3 region has the DNA TGTGCCAGCAGCGTTAGCGGGGGGGCTCTAGAGACCCAGTACTTC. Together with reference TRBV7-8 and TRBJ2-5, the CDR3 gives the full variable domain: GAGVSQSPRYKVAKRGQDVALRCDPISGHVSLFWYQQALGQGPEFLTYFQNEAQLDKSGLPSDRFFAERPEGSVSTLKIQRTQQEDSAVYLCASSVSGGALETQYFGPGTRLLVL.

The CDR3 DNA follows: TGCGCCAGCAGCCAGACAGGGTCGGGCGGGGCTTTTGAAAAACTGTTTTTT. As protein: CASSQTGSGGAFEKLFF. V is TRBV5-1 and J is TRBJ1-4, with 7 bases that match TRBD1. The CDR3 runs to 17 residues. V shed 4 bases and J 7 bases; nucleotides not matched to a gene: 16. Germline-derived CDR1 and CDR2 are SGHRS and YFSETQ.

The chain uses TRBV11-2 and TRBJ1-1, with TRBD1 as a possible D gene (6 bases). The V gene lost 5 bases and the J gene lost 1 base, with 20 bases spanning the gap. Germline V CDR1 and CDR2: SGHAT, FQNNGV. The CDR3 spans 17 residues. CDR3 region: CASSLGGVWQPNTEAFF. In nucleotides, the CDR3 is TGTGCCAGCAGCCTAGGGGGGGTATGGCAACCGAACACTGAAGCTTTCTTT.

J is TRBJ1-3 and V is TRBV27; D call uncertain. CDR1 MNHEY and CDR2 SMNVEV come from the germline V gene (reference sequence). CDR3 length: 13 amino acids. The V end was cut by 3 bases, the J end by 4 bases, with 7 bases between. Here the CDR3 DNA reads TGTGCCAGCAGTTTTCGGGAAGGAAACACCATATATTTT. It encodes CASSFREGNTIYF.

The J gene is TRBJ2-7, the V gene TRBV7-9; 14 bases map to TRBD2. The CDR3 runs 16 residues. Trimming at V came to 5 bases and at J to 4 bases, leaving 7 bases not matched to a gene. Germline loops: CDR1 SEHNR, CDR2 FQNEAQ (reference sequence). The CDR3 here is CASSGSGTSGSYEQYF. The CDR3 DNA sequence: TGTGCCAGCAGCGGGAGCGGGACTAGCGGGAGTTACGAGCAGTACTTC. The full variable domain, completed using reference TRBV7-9 and TRBJ2-7, is DTGVSQNPRHKITKRGQNVTFRCDPISEHNRLYWYRQTLGQGPEFLTYFQNEAQLEKSRLLSDRFSAERPKGSFSTLEIQRTEQGDSAMYLCASSGSGTSGSYEQYFGPGTRLTVT.

The genes are TRBV15 and TRBJ2-5; D unresolved. V was shortened by 1 base and J by 4 bases, with 4 bases between the two germline ends. There are 12 residues in the CDR3. In germline, CDR1 is LNHNV, CDR2 YYDKDF (reference sequence). CDR3 residues: CATSRALETQYF. The CDR3 nucleotides are TGTGCCACCAGCAGAGCGTTAGAGACCCAGTACTTC.